The T cell receptor (beta chain) under discussion was sequenced for a study of Ad26.COV2.S vaccination and SARS-CoV-2 variants. The repertoire was sequenced with immunoSEQ multiplex PCR; TCRdb's copy has only in-frame clones and lacks some. The sample has more than 400,000 clones, approximately 92% seen once. This CDR3 comprises 14 residues. Germline V gene sequence: CDR1 SGHTA, CDR2 FQGNSA. The germline V and J ends were trimmed by 3 bases and 4 bases, with 11 bases remaining between them. The treatment is: some 20 received Ad26.COV2.S at low or high dose, single or two shots; roughly five received placebo; per-sample allocation not given. Vaccine and placebo recipients were sampled on day 63 after the first injection.

The sample here was peripheral blood, taken in a trial of Ad26.COV2.S vaccine versus placebo. This TCR was sampled from a person aged 18 to 65 who received the Ad26.COV2.S COVID-19 vaccine or a placebo. This chain uses TRBV7-2 with TRBJ2-3, with D perhaps matching TRBD2 (5 bases). CDR3 amino acids: CASSLLSGADTQYF. Here the CDR3 DNA reads TGTGCCAGCAGCTTGCTATCCGGGGCAGATACGCAGTATTTT.